This is a list of T cell receptor beta chains from one sample in a study of cytomegalovirus exposure and HLA in healthy donors. Sequenced by immunoSEQ multiplex PCR; TCRdb stores in-frame clones only, minus some. The repertoire holds approximately 58,000 clones, around 94% seen once, with around 2.3% in the top ten. The sequenced material came from PBMCs. The receptors were sampled from a man aged 18 to 35 in good health and CMV-seronegative. Each CDR3 is given without its conserved first and last residue.

>TRBV6-4
ASSDDSSGANVLT
>TRBV18
ASSPQVEDGYT
>TRBV6-1
ASSEDVRVNTGELF
>TRBV6-5
ASSYAAGVDTQY
>TRBV28
ASSNGVYTGELF
>TRBV6-1
ASTGQGYSSYT
>TRBV19
ASSPRGSYGYT
>TRBV30
AWSALTGGIHGYT
>TRBV7-6
ASSLERDTQY
>TRBV9
ASSVLAGRTYNEQF
>TRBV15
ATSSPLGGRDYGYT
>TRBV18
ASSPNRVNTEAF
>TRBV27
ASSSLAGGRWEQY
>TRBV6-5
ASSFKTGEQY
>TRBV28
ASSWDSSQAYEQY
>TRBV11-2
ASSLWEGLSGASSYEQY
>TRBV11-2
ASSPPGGETQY
>TRBV5-6
ASSLGGGYSTDTQY
>TRBV6-4
ASSVGLVSEQF
>TRBV6-6
ASRIQGTNTEAF
>TRBV4-3
ASSQDTREPNTQY
>TRBV21-1
ASSSQGADYGYT
>TRBV7-9
ASSGSSGTSTDTQY
>TRBV2
ASSTTSGKTGELF
>TRBV6-5
ASSYGDRVNEQY
>TRBV21-1
ASSRRTGALYEQY